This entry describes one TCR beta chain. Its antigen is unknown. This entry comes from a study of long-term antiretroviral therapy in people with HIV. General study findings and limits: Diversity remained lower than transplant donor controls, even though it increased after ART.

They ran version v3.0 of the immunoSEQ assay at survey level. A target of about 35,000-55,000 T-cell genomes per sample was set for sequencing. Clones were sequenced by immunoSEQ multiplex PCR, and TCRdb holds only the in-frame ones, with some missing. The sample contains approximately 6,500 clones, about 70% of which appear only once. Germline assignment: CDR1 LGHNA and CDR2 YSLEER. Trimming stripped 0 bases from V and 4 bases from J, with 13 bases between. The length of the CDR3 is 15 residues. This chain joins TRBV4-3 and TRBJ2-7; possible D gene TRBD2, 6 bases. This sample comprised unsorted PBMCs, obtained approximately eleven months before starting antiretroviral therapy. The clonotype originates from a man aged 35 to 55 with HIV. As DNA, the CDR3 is TGCGCCAGCAGCCAAGATATGGGGGGTGTTTACGAGCAGTACTTC. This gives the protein CASSQDMGGVYEQYF.